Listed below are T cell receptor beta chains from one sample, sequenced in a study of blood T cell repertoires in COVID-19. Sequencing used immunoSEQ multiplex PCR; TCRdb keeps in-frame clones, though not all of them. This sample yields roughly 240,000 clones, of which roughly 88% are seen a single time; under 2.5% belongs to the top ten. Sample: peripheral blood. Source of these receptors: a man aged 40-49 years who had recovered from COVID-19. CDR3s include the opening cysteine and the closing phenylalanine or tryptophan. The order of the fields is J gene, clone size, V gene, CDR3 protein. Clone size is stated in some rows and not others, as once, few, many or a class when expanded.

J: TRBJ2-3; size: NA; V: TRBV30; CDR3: CAWRRTGFPDTQYF
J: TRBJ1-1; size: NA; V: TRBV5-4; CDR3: CAVGDTGGPEAFF
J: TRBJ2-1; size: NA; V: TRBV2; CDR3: CASSGTSVYYNEQFF
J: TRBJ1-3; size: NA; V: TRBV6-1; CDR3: CASSESFGTVGGNTIYF
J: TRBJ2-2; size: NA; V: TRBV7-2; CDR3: CASSLQGQGGGELFF
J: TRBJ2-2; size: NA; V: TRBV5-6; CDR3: CASSIRDRGRTGELFF
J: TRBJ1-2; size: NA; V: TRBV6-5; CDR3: CASRGRGNYGYTF
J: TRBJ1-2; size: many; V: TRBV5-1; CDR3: CASSPDTANYGYTF
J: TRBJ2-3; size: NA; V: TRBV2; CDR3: CASTPVREGDTQYF
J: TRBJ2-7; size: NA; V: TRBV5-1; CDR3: CASSRTDSYEQYF
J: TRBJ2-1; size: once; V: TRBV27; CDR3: CASMSAWSHNEQFF
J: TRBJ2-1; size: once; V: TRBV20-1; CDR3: CSASLGTSGNEQFF
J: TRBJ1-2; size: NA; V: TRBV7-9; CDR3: CASSLDQGWGYGYTF
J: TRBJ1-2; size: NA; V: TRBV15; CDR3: CATSRSDRGFYGYTF
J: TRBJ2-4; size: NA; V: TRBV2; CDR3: CASRGGEVQYF
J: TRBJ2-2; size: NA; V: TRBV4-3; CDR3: CASSQDAHGGATGELFF
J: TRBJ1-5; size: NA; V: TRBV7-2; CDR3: CASSLTQGYQPQHF
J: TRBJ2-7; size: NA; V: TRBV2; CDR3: CASDRDTPYEQYF
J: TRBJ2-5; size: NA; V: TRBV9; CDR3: CASRAGRGGIQETQYF
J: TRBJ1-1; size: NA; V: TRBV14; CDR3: CASSTDWNTEAFF
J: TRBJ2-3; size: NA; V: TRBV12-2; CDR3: CASRLYGLADSTDTQYF
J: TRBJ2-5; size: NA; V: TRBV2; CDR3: CASSPGLAGRETQYF